Presented here are 30 T cell receptor beta chains from one specimen sequenced in a study of tumor-infiltrating lymphocytes in localized non-small cell lung cancer. The table came from immunoSEQ multiplex PCR; TCRdb's copy has only in-frame clones and leaves some out. The table shows about 16,000 clones, with around 84% occurring only once. The sequencing input was uninvolved lung tissue not adjacent to the tumor. The receptors here all came from a human donor with non-small cell lung cancer.

Remarks on this clone: An end of the junction does not agree with germline; a read error may underlie this. The genes are TRBV6-1 and TRBJ2-5; D is undetermined. CDR1 and CDR2 from the germline V gene are MNHNS and SASEGT. This CDR3 contains 10 residues. CDR3 nucleotides: TGTGCCAGCGCCCAAAAGACCCAGTACTTC. Translation gives CASAQKTQYF.

The chain uses TRBV5-1 and TRBJ2-3; D perhaps matches TRBD1 (5 bases). Trimming stripped 4 bases from V and 1 base from J, with 13 bases between. The CDR3 spans 15 residues. Germline V gene data show CDR1 as SGHRS and CDR2 as YFSETQ. DNA for the CDR3: TGCGCCAGCAGCCAGGGTGACCCCCGCACAGATACGCAGTATTTT. It codes for CASSQGDPRTDTQYF.

V gene TRBV28 combines with J gene TRBJ2-2, with 9 bases fitting TRBD2. V dropped 4 bases and J dropped 5; count of bases not matched to a gene: 8. The germline V gene has CDR1 MDHEN and CDR2 SYDVKM. The CDR3 is 16 residues long. The CDR3 bases are TGTGCCAGCAGTTCCCTTAGCGGGAGTAGTACCGGGGAGCTGTTTTTT. Translating gives CASSSLSGSSTGELFF.

V and J are TRBV6-6 and TRBJ2-1; D is uncertain. V lost 0 bases to trimming and J lost 4 bases, with 10 bases between them. This CDR3 is built from 15 residues. Germline values: CDR1 MNHNY, CDR2 SVGAGI (reference sequence). CDR3 sequence reads: CASSYSNPVYNEQFF. CDR3 sequence (DNA): TGTGCCAGCAGTTACTCAAATCCAGTATACAATGAGCAGTTCTTC.

The gene calls are TRBV12-5 and TRBJ2-3; 11 positions match TRBD2. V was pared by 1 base and J by 1 base, with 7 bases of the junction left unmatched. Germline-derived CDR1 and CDR2 are LGHNT and FRNRAP. The CDR3 runs 18 residues. The CDR3 DNA reads as TGTGCTAGTGGTTTGGGACTAGCGGGGCCCTGGGGCACAGATACGCAGTATTTT. Residues: CASGLGLAGPWGTDTQYF.

The V and J genes are TRBV4-2 and TRBJ1-5; D gene uncertain. The CDR3 extends over 15 amino acids. Germline CDR1 is LGHNA and CDR2 is YNFKEQ. Trimming took 4 bases from V and 3 from J, leaving 13 bases between them. CDR3 sequence reads: CASSRSRQNNQPQHF. The CDR3 DNA is TGTGCCAGCAGCCGCTCAAGGCAGAACAATCAGCCCCAGCATTTT.

The chain recombines TRBV19 with TRBJ1-1; tentatively, D is TRBD1 (6 bases). The germline CDR1 and CDR2 sequences are LNHDA and SQIVND (reference sequence). This CDR3 contains 13 residues. Trimming took off 11 bases at V and 0 bases at J, with 13 bases between the two ends. CDR3 residues: CASYRVVNTEAFF. In nucleotides, the CDR3 is TGTGCCTCCTACAGGGTGGTGAACACTGAAGCTTTCTTT.

The rearrangement joins TRBV6-5 to TRBJ2-1; perhaps TRBD1 as D (5 bases). V gave up 3 bases and J gave up 5 bases, with 11 bases separating them. The CDR3 is 14 residues long. Germline V gene lookup returns CDR1 MNHEY and CDR2 SVGAGI. Here the CDR3 DNA reads TGTGCCAGCAGTTATGGCGTAGGGGACAATGAGCAGTTCTTC. Its protein is CASSYGVGDNEQFF.

The genes are TRBV7-2 and TRBJ2-7, with 12 nucleotides matching TRBD2. Germline CDR1 reads SGHTA; CDR2 reads FQGNSA. V shed 5 bases and J 1 base; nucleotides not matched to a gene: 3. The CDR3 has 15 residues. CDR3 loop: CASSLGTSGSYEQYF. Written as DNA, the CDR3 is TGTGCCAGCAGCCTAGGGACTAGCGGGTCCTACGAGCAGTACTTC. The complete variable domain, with remaining parts taken from reference TRBV7-2 and TRBJ2-7, reads GAGVSQSPSNKVTEKGKDVELRCDPISGHTALYWYRQSLGQGLEFLIYFQGNSAPDKSGLPSDRFSAERTGGSVSTLTIQRTQQEDSAVYLCASSLGTSGSYEQYFGPGTRLTVT.

In its sample, this clone is medium-sized. J is TRBJ2-1 and V is TRBV2, with D hard to call. This CDR3 has 12 residues. Deletions cut 6 bases from V and 8 bases from J, with 11 bases between. CDR1 is SNHLY, CDR2 FYNNEI, per germline. CDR3 sequence reads: CASRMLIHEQFF. The DNA for the CDR3 is TGTGCCAGCAGGATGTTAATCCATGAGCAGTTCTTC. The full variable domain, with the rest looked up from reference TRBV2 and TRBJ2-1, is EPEVTQTPSHQVTQMGQEVILRCVPISNHLYFYWYRQILGQKVEFLVSFYNNEISEKSEIFDDQFSVERPDGSNFTLKIRSTKLEDSAMYFCASRMLIHEQFFGPGTRLTVL.

This clone was observed a few times. DNA of the CDR3: TGTGCCAGCAGAAATTTCAAAGGGGGCGCCCAGAACACTGAAGCTTTCTTT. This codes for CASRNFKGGAQNTEAFF. The chain recombines TRBV27 with TRBJ1-1, with 7 bases fitting TRBD1. The J segment lost 1 base and the V segment lost 6 bases, leaving 14 bases of the junction unmatched. The germline gives CDR1 MNHEY, CDR2 SMNVEV (reference sequence). The CDR3 loop spans 17 amino acids.

The chain couples TRBV18 to TRBJ2-1, with 11 nucleotides matching TRBD2. V lost 2 bases to trimming and J lost 10 bases; unmatched junction nucleotides: 1. This CDR3 comprises 13 residues. Per germline, CDR1 KGHSH and CDR2 LQKENI. The CDR3 sequence is CASSPGTSGEQFF. The CDR3 DNA sequence: TGTGCCAGCTCACCAGGGACTAGCGGAGAGCAGTTCTTC.

The chain recombines TRBV5-1 with TRBJ1-2; maybe TRBD1 (6 bases). CDR1 is SGHRS, CDR2 YFSETQ, per germline. The CDR3 has 16 amino acids. V was cut by 0 bases and J by 7 bases, with 19 bases left in between. The CDR3 DNA sequence: TGCGCCAGCAGCTTGGTTTGGACAGTAACAAGTGGTGGCTACACCTTC. It specifies CASSLVWTVTSGGYTF. Supplemented by reference TRBV5-1 and TRBJ1-2, the full variable domain reads KAGVTQTPRYLIKTRGQQVTLSCSPISGHRSVSWYQQTPGQGLQFLFEYFSETQRNKGNFPGRFSGRQFSNSRSEMNVSTLELGDSALYLCASSLVWTVTSGGYTFGSGTRLTVV.

The rearrangement links TRBV19 to TRBJ2-1; 11 nucleotides agree with TRBD2. The CDR3 is 15 amino acids. Germline CDR1 is LNHDA and CDR2 is SQIVND (reference sequence). V trimming: 6 bases; J trimming: 3 bases; junction bases outside the gene matches: 4. The CDR3 region has the DNA TGTGCCAGTAGGGTAGCGGGAGGGCTCTACAATGAGCAGTTCTTC. Encoded protein: CASRVAGGLYNEQFF.

This rearrangement joins TRBV5-6 to TRBJ2-7, with 7 bases aligning to TRBD1. Germline CDR1 and CDR2: SGHDT and YYEEEE. CDR3 length: 15 residues. J gave up 3 bases and V 1 base, and 7 bases lay outside the gene matches. The CDR3 DNA follows: TGTGCCAGCAGCTTGAGACAGGGAATAAACTACGAGCAGTACTTC. Protein sequence: CASSLRQGINYEQYF. Full variable domain (outside the CDR3, taken from reference TRBV5-6 and TRBJ2-7): DAGVTQSPTHLIKTRGQQVTLRCSPKSGHDTVSWYQQALGQGPQFIFQYYEEEERQRGNFPDRFSGHQFPNYSSELNVNALLLGDSALYLCASSLRQGINYEQYFGPGTRLTVT.

This rearrangement joins TRBV13 to TRBJ2-7, with 9 nucleotides matching TRBD2. V shed 5 bases and J 5 bases; nucleotides not matched to a gene: 7. This CDR3 is 14 amino acids long. Germline values: CDR1 PRHDT, CDR2 FYEKMQ (reference sequence). The CDR3 DNA reads TGTGCCAGCAGCCTCTGGACTAGCGAGAACGAGCAGTACTTC. The encoded protein is CASSLWTSENEQYF.

V gene TRBV10-2 combines with J gene TRBJ2-5; D possibly corresponds to TRBD2 (5 bases). The V end was cut by 4 bases, the J end by 4 bases, with 7 bases between. Germline V CDR1 and CDR2: WSHSY, SAAADI. This CDR3 comprises 12 residues. CDR3 amino acids: CASSGAGETQYF. The CDR3 DNA reads TGCGCCAGCAGTGGGGCGGGAGAGACCCAGTACTTC.

The gene calls are TRBV15 and TRBJ2-7; no firm D call. CDR3 size: 13 residues. The V gene's germline CDR1 is LNHNV and CDR2 YYDKDF (reference sequence). The V end was cut by 1 base, the J end by 2 bases, with 6 bases between. CDR3 residues: CATSRGSTYEQYF. CDR3 nucleotide sequence: TGTGCCACCAGCAGAGGGAGTACCTACGAGCAGTACTTC.

The V and J genes are TRBV4-2 and TRBJ2-7, with D tentatively TRBD2 (7 bases). V was trimmed by 1 base and J by 7 bases, leaving 17 bases between them. The CDR3 consists of 15 residues. CDR1 is LGHNA, CDR2 YNFKEQ, per germline. The DNA of the CDR3 is TGTGCCAGCAGCCAAGCAAACCAAAGGGGGGGGGAGCAGTACTTC. Its translation is CASSQANQRGGEQYF.

This clone was picked up one time. The chain joins TRBV9 to TRBJ2-1, with TRBD2 matching over 13 bases. The V gene end was trimmed by 10 bases and the J gene end by 5 bases; junction bases not matched to a gene: 6. From germline, CDR1 is SGDLS and CDR2 YYNGEE. The CDR3 spans 14 residues. This chain's CDR3 is CASGLAGVDNEQFF. CDR3 DNA sequence: TGTGCCTCCGGACTAGCGGGAGTCGACAATGAGCAGTTCTTC.

This clone was seen only a few times. The chain combines TRBV7-2 with TRBJ2-5, with a possible D match to TRBD2 (6 bases). The ends were cut back, 5 bases at V and 4 bases at J, with 11 bases in the middle. The germline CDR1 and CDR2 sequences are SGHTA and FQGNSA. This CDR3 contains 13 residues. Written as DNA, the CDR3 is TGTGCCAGCAGCCCCCGACTAGTAGAGACCCAGTACTTC. It yields the protein CASSPRLVETQYF.

The chain carries TRBV4-1 and TRBJ2-1, with TRBD1 matching over 7 bases. The V gene's germline CDR1 is MGHRA and CDR2 YSYEKL. J gave up 2 bases and V 0 bases, and 13 bases lay outside the gene matches. The CDR3 is 19 residues long. In nucleotides, the CDR3 is TGCGCCAGCAGCCAAGACATGACAGGGAATAACTGGCCCTACAATGAGCAGTTCTTC. Encoded protein: CASSQDMTGNNWPYNEQFF.

This clone was recorded once. This chain uses TRBV5-1 with TRBJ2-7; possible D gene TRBD2, 5 bases. Per germline, CDR1 SGHRS and CDR2 YFSETQ. V lost 5 bases and J 6 bases, leaving 12 bases between the germline ends. CDR3 size: 12 residues. This CDR3 reads CASSSAGLEQYF. The CDR3 DNA follows: TGCGCCAGCAGTAGTGCGGGCCTCGAGCAGTACTTC.

V and J are TRBV6-1 and TRBJ1-1; 9 nucleotides line up with TRBD1. Germline trimming cut 6 bases from V and 1 base from J; bases unmatched to any gene: 6. The CDR3 length is 15 residues. Per germline, CDR1 MNHNS and CDR2 SASEGT. The CDR3 sequence is CASSEPGQGNTEAFF. The CDR3 DNA reads TGTGCCAGCAGCGAACCGGGACAGGGGAACACTGAAGCTTTCTTT.

The chain carries TRBV28 and TRBJ2-4, with 7 bases matching TRBD1. Trimming removed 2 bases from V and 6 bases from J; junction bases left unmatched: 4. CDR3 length: 14 amino acids. CDR1 is MDHEN, CDR2 SYDVKM, per germline. The CDR3 nucleotides are TGTGCCAGCAGTTTAGGACAGGATCTAAACATTCAGTACTTC. Protein sequence: CASSLGQDLNIQYF.

V gene TRBV5-1 combines with J gene TRBJ1-5, with TRBD1 as a possible D gene (6 bases). Germline CDR1 and CDR2: SGHRS and YFSETQ. Trimming shortened V by 0 bases and J by 5 bases, and 12 bases separated the two germline ends. The CDR3 length is 15 residues. The CDR3, as DNA: TGCGCCAGCAGCTTGGCCGGGACAAGGGATCAGCCCCAGCATTTT. This translates into CASSLAGTRDQPQHF. Full variable domain (rest looked up from reference TRBV5-1 and TRBJ1-5): KAGVTQTPRYLIKTRGQQVTLSCSPISGHRSVSWYQQTPGQGLQFLFEYFSETQRNKGNFPGRFSGRQFSNSRSEMNVSTLELGDSALYLCASSLAGTRDQPQHFGDGTRLSIL.

The chain joins TRBV5-1 to TRBJ2-1, with 9 bases that match TRBD2. V shed 3 bases, J shed 4 bases, and the junction held 5 bases outside the gene matches. Looked up from germline, CDR1 is SGHRS and CDR2 is YFSETQ. The CDR3 extends over 15 amino acids. CDR3: CASSSPSGAYNEQFF. For the CDR3, the DNA is TGCGCCAGCAGCTCGCCTAGCGGGGCATACAATGAGCAGTTCTTC. The complete variable domain, with remaining parts taken from reference TRBV5-1 and TRBJ2-1, reads KAGVTQTPRYLIKTRGQQVTLSCSPISGHRSVSWYQQTPGQGLQFLFEYFSETQRNKGNFPGRFSGRQFSNSRSEMNVSTLELGDSALYLCASSSPSGAYNEQFFGPGTRLTVL.

The J gene is TRBJ2-2, the V gene TRBV10-3; D gene unclear. Germline loops: CDR1 ENHRY, CDR2 SYGVKD. The CDR3 runs 13 residues. V was trimmed by 7 bases and J by 6 bases, leaving 12 bases between them. The CDR3 protein is CAIMPTRPGELFF. The CDR3 DNA sequence: TGTGCCATCATGCCGACCCGACCCGGGGAGCTGTTTTTT.

The V and J genes are TRBV4-2 and TRBJ2-7, with D possibly being TRBD1 or TRBD2 (6 bases each). The CDR3 totals 15 residues. Germline-derived CDR1 and CDR2 are LGHNA and YNFKEQ. Trimming took 1 base from V and 3 from J, leaving 13 bases between them. In DNA form, the CDR3 reads TGTGCCAGCAGCCAAGTAAAGGGGGGTCGCTACGAGCAGTACTTC. As protein: CASSQVKGGRYEQYF.

This chain joins TRBV19 and TRBJ2-5; 7 bases map to TRBD2. CDR1 and CDR2 from the germline V gene are LNHDA and SQIVND (reference sequence). Losses at the gene ends were 4 bases for V and 0 bases for J; bases not matched to a gene: 5. CDR3 length: 15 amino acids. CDR3 sequence reads: CASSTRGGDQETQYF. Here the CDR3 DNA reads TGTGCCAGTAGTACCCGTGGGGGGGACCAAGAGACCCAGTACTTC.